This record covers a single T cell receptor beta chain. Its antigen remains unidentified. This record belongs to a study of OX40 agonist ivuxolimab in advanced cancers. Regarding the study as a whole: Dose levels from 0.1 to 3.0 mg/kg saw CD4+ and CD8+ blood T cells expand clonally by week 6.

Using immunoSEQ multiplex PCR, the repertoire was profiled, and TCRdb retains in-frame clones only, with some absent. This table has tens of thousands of clones, less than 90% appearing once. CDR1 is MNHEY, CDR2 SVGAGI, per germline. There are 15 residues in the CDR3. V was clipped by 8 bases and J by 1 base, with 17 bases between them. This sample comprised CD4+ or CD8+ T cells sorted from blood, obtained in a trial of the OX40 agonist ivuxolimab. This TCR came from an adult with an advanced solid tumor such as melanoma, head and neck, liver or kidney cancer. This chain connects TRBV6-5 to TRBJ1-1; possible D gene TRBD1, 6 bases. CDR3 in amino acids: CASGGLDSANTEAFF. In DNA form, the CDR3 reads TGTGCCAGCGGGGGGCTAGACAGTGCGAACACTGAAGCTTTCTTT.